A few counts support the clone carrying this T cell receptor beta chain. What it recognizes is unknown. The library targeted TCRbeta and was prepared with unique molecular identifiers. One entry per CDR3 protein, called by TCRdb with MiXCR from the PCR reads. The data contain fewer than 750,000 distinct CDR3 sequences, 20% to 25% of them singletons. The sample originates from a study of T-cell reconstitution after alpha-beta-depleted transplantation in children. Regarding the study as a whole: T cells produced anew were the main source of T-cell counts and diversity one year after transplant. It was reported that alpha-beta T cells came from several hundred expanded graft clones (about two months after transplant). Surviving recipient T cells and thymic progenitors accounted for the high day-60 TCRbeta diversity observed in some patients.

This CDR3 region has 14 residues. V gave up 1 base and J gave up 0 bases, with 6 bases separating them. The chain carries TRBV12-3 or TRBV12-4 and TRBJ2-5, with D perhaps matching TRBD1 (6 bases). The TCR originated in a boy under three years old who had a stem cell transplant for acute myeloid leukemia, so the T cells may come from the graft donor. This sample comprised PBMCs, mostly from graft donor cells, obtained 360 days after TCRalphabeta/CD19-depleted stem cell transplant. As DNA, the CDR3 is TGTGCCAGCAGTTTAGGGGACAACCAAGAGACCCAGTACTTC. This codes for CASSLGDNQETQYF.